One sample yielded the 21 T cell receptor beta chains listed below, sequenced in a study of T cell repertoires in cytomegalovirus infection. TCRdb re-derived calls from the reads in MiXCR, one entry per CDR3 protein. The table has around 240,000 distinct CDR3 sequences, approximately 24% seen once; the top ten hold about 20%. What was sequenced was CD8+ T cells from PBMCs. Receptors originate from a human donor in good health (CMV status not recorded). Some clones in this sample may be carry-over from other donors' samples.

This clonotype was counted only a few times. The rearrangement links TRBV19 to TRBJ1-5; TRBD1 matches 7 bases. V lost 5 bases and J lost 4; bases outside the gene matches: 5. CDR1 and CDR2 (germline): LNHDA, SQIVND (reference sequence). The CDR3 extends over 14 amino acids. CDR3 sequence: CASSPGTENQPQHF. CDR3 nucleotides: TGTGCCAGTAGTCCCGGGACAGAAAATCAGCCCCAGCATTTT.

The CDR3 protein is CASSIVQGSEQYF. DNA for the CDR3: TGTGCCAGTAGTATAGTGCAAGGAAGCGAGCAGTACTTC. The chain employs TRBV19 and TRBJ2-7; D ambiguous. Per the germline V gene, CDR1 is LNHDA and CDR2 is SQIVND (reference sequence). This CDR3 contains 13 residues. Trimming took 1 base from V and 6 from J, leaving 10 bases between them.

The rearrangement joins TRBV11-2 to TRBJ2-1; tentatively, D is TRBD2 (5 bases). V lost 2 bases, J lost 7 bases, and 12 bases lay in between. Germline assignment: CDR1 SGHAT and CDR2 FQNNGV. There are 14 residues in the CDR3. CDR3 amino acids: CASSLIGLHNEQFF. The CDR3 DNA follows: TGTGCCAGCAGCTTAATAGGACTCCATAATGAGCAGTTCTTC. Full variable domain (remainder filled in from reference TRBV11-2 and TRBJ2-1): EAGVAQSPRYKIIEKRQSVAFWCNPISGHATLYWYQQILGQGPKLLIQFQNNGVVDDSQLPKDRFSAERLKGVDSTLKIQPAKLEDSAVYLCASSLIGLHNEQFFGPGTRLTVL.

This clonotype was picked up many times. J is TRBJ1-1 and V is TRBV7-6; 10 bases align to TRBD1. This CDR3 comprises 18 residues. Trimming cost V 4 bases and J 0 bases; bases outside gene matches: 11. CDR1 SGHVS and CDR2 FNYEAQ come from the germline V gene. For the CDR3, the DNA is TGTGCCAGCAGCTCGGACAGGGGGGAAGGGACTATGAACACTGAAGCTTTCTTT. Translated: CASSSDRGEGTMNTEAFF.

This clonotype has just a few counts. The CDR3 region is CASSYIWQGARLATEAFF. The CDR3 DNA is TGTGCCAGCAGTTACATTTGGCAGGGGGCGAGGTTGGCCACTGAAGCTTTCTTT. V is TRBV6-2 or TRBV6-3 and J is TRBJ1-1; TRBD1 aligns across 8 bases. The ends lost 2 bases at V and 4 bases at J; junction bases unmatched: 15. Germline values: CDR1 MNHEY, CDR2 SVGEGT. The CDR3 runs 18 residues.

This clonotype was detected ten times or more. The chain is built from TRBV7-8 and TRBJ2-7, with unresolved D. V dropped 2 bases and J dropped 3 bases, with 11 bases sitting between them. The germline CDR1 and CDR2 sequences are SGHVS and FQNEAQ. The length of the CDR3 is 14 residues. Written as DNA, the CDR3 is TGTGCCAGCAGCTTATCATCTACGTACTACGAGCAGTACTTC. Translated: CASSLSSTYYEQYF.

This sequence joins TRBV4-1 and TRBJ2-7, with TRBD1 as a possible D gene (5 bases). The CDR3 loop spans 16 amino acids. Per the germline V gene, CDR1 is MGHRA and CDR2 is YSYEKL. V shed 1 base and J shed 1 base, with 14 bases lying between them. In nucleotides, the CDR3 is TGCGCCAGCAGCCAAGCTATATATTCAGGGTCCTACGAGCAGTACTTC. Translation: CASSQAIYSGSYEQYF.

This chain joins TRBV7-6 and TRBJ2-1, with TRBD1 matching 11 bases. Germline CDR1 SGHVS, CDR2 FNYEAQ. This CDR3 comprises 13 residues. V was pared by 8 bases and J by 5 bases, with 2 bases of the junction left unmatched. CDR3 coding DNA: TGTGCCAGCGGGACAGGGGGGGACAATGAGCAGTTCTTC. Amino acid sequence: CASGTGGDNEQFF.

In nucleotides, the CDR3 is TGTGCCAGCAGCCCAGACAGGAACTACGAGCAGTACTTC. Protein product: CASSPDRNYEQYF. The V call is TRBV7-9, the J call TRBJ2-7; D is perhaps TRBD1 (6 bases). The ends were cut back, 5 bases at V and 3 bases at J, with 11 bases in the middle. Germline-derived CDR1 and CDR2 are SEHNR and FQNEAQ (reference sequence). The CDR3 contains 13 residues.

CDR3 in DNA: TGTGCCAGCAGTTACTCGTGGGGGAGCACTGAAGCTTTCTTT. It specifies CASSYSWGSTEAFF. The chain employs TRBV6-6 and TRBJ1-1; maybe TRBD1 (5 bases). Trimming shortened V by 0 bases and J by 4 bases, and 9 bases separated the two germline ends. The CDR3 is made up of 14 amino acids. From germline, CDR1 is MNHNY and CDR2 SVGAGI (reference sequence).

This clonotype was observed many times. The V gene is TRBV2, the J gene TRBJ2-2; D is possibly TRBD1 (5 bases). CDR1 and CDR2 from the germline V gene are SNHLY and FYNNEI. This CDR3 comprises 16 residues. Trimming removed 2 bases at V and 1 base at J, with 11 bases between. CDR3 DNA: TGTGCCAGCAGTGAATTCAGGGCCCGGAACACCGGGGAGCTGTTTTTT. Its translation: CASSEFRARNTGELFF.

This clonotype was observed at least ten times. This rearrangement joins TRBV4-1 to TRBJ2-5; D ambiguous. The CDR3 totals 15 residues. V was shortened by 2 bases and J by 7 bases, with 17 bases between the two germline ends. Per the germline V gene, CDR1 is MGHRA and CDR2 is YSYEKL. Written as DNA, the CDR3 is TGCGCCAGCAGCCAATCAAGGAACCTGGTGGCGACCCAGTACTTC. Amino acids: CASSQSRNLVATQYF.

The chain recombines TRBV7-9 with TRBJ2-5, with unresolved D. CDR3 length: 13 residues. With 5 bases removed from V and 7 bases from J, the gap between germline ends came to 14 bases. The germline V gene has CDR1 SEHNR and CDR2 FQNEAQ (reference sequence). The chain's CDR3 is CASSPPQDATQYF. In DNA form, the CDR3 reads TGTGCCAGCAGCCCCCCCCAGGACGCGACCCAGTACTTC.

This rearrangement joins TRBV4-1 to TRBJ1-1; D is possibly TRBD1 (5 bases). The CDR3 consists of 13 residues. V was pared by 5 bases and J by 7 bases, with 14 bases between. CDR1 is MGHRA, CDR2 YSYEKL, per germline. This chain's CDR3 is CASSFTGAVEAFF. CDR3 DNA: TGCGCCAGCAGCTTTACCGGGGCCGTTGAAGCTTTCTTT.

This chain links TRBV28 with TRBJ1-1; D is unresolved. This CDR3 is built from 15 residues. V lost 3 bases and J 0 bases, leaving 11 bases between the germline ends. Germline CDR1 is MDHEN and CDR2 is SYDVKM. The CDR3 region is CASSFGLGLNTEAFF. In DNA form, the CDR3 reads TGTGCCAGCAGTTTTGGGCTGGGCCTGAACACTGAAGCTTTCTTT.

This clonotype was recorded many times. An end of the junction differs from the germline gene, which may be a read error. V gene TRBV4-1 combines with J gene TRBJ1-4, with D perhaps TRBD1 (5 bases). The germline CDR1 and CDR2 sequences are MGHRA and YSYEKL. CDR3 length: 15 amino acids. The CDR3 sequence is CASSQDGGVVETLFF. DNA for the CDR3: TGCGCCAGCAGCCAAGATGGGGGTGTCGTCGAAACACTGTTTTTT.

This chain connects TRBV2 to TRBJ2-1; 12 positions match TRBD2. Germline CDR1 SNHLY, CDR2 FYNNEI. V shed 6 bases, J shed 0 bases, and the junction held 6 bases outside the gene matches. This CDR3 is built from 17 residues. In nucleotides, the CDR3 is TGTGCCAGCAGAGCCCTAGCGGGGGGGAGCTCCTACAATGAGCAGTTCTTC. It codes for CASRALAGGSSYNEQFF.

This clonotype appeared a few times. The chain recombines TRBV19 with TRBJ1-1; weak D call: TRBD1 (5 bases). The CDR3 runs to 13 residues. V was pared by 3 bases and J by 5 bases, with 10 bases between. The germline V gene encodes CDR1 LNHDA and CDR2 SQIVND (reference sequence). For the CDR3, the DNA is TGTGCCAGTAGTATTACGGGGGTGACTGAAGCTTTCTTT. Its translation: CASSITGVTEAFF.

This clonotype was observed many times. The gene calls are TRBV12-3 or TRBV12-4 and TRBJ2-3; 11 bases map to TRBD2. The V and J ends lost 5 bases and 2 bases, in that order; junction bases with no gene match: 6. There are 16 residues in the CDR3. The CDR3 region has the DNA TGTGCCAGCAGTCAGGGACTAGCGGAAAACACAGATACGCAGTATTTT. This codes for CASSQGLAENTDTQYF.

The CDR3 region has the DNA TGCAGTGCTCCGAAACTAGCGGCCAATGAGCAGTTCTTC. It specifies CSAPKLAANEQFF. The chain combines TRBV20-1 with TRBJ2-1; TRBD2 agrees at 8 bases. Per the germline V gene, CDR1 is DFQATT and CDR2 is SNEGSKA (reference sequence). The CDR3 loop spans 13 amino acids. V lost 5 bases, J lost 6 bases, and 6 bases stayed unmatched.

This clonotype was seen repeatedly, ten times or more. V gene TRBV10-3 combines with J gene TRBJ2-5, with 7 bases aligning to TRBD2. The CDR3 is made up of 16 amino acids. The junction had 10 bases not matched to a gene; V was cut back by 2 bases and J by 4 bases. CDR1 is ENHRY and CDR2 is SYGVKD in the germline V gene. The CDR3 loop reads CAISERASGPLETQYF. The DNA for the CDR3 is TGTGCCATCAGTGAGAGGGCTAGCGGTCCCTTAGAGACCCAGTACTTC.